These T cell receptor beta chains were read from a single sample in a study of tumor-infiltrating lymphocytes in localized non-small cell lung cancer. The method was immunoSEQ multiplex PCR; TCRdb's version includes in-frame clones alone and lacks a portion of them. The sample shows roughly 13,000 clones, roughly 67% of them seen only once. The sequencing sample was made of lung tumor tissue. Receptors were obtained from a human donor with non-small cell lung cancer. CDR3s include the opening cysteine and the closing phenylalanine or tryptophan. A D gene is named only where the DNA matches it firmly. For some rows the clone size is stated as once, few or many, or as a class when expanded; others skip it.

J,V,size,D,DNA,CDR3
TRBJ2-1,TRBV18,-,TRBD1,TGTGCCAGCTCACCGAGCAGGGGGCGCAATGAGCAGTTCTTC,CASSPSRGRNEQFF
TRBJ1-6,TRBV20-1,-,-,TGCAGTGCTAGATTCCGGGACATTGAATACTTT,CSARFRDIEYF
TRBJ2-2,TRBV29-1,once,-,TGCAGCGTGGCAAAAGTCGTAACCGGGGAGCTGTTTTTT,CSVAKVVTGELFF
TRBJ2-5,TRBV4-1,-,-,TGCGCCAGCAGCCAAGGGCACCTCCGCTGGGAGACCCAGTACTTC,CASSQGHLRWETQYF
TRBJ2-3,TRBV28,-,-,TGTGCCAGCAGGTGGGACCGTTCGGGTACGCAGTATTTT,CASRWDRSGTQYF
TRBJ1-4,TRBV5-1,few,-,TGCGCCAGCAGCGCTAATGAAAAACTGTTTTTT,CASSANEKLFF
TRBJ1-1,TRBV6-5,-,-,TGTGCCAGCAGTTTAGGGACGGAAGCTTTCTTT,CASSLGTEAFF
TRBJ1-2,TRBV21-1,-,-,TGTGCCAGCAGCAATTCCGGGACGTGCGGTGGTTACACCTTC,CASSNSGTCGGYTF
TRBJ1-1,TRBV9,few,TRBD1,TGTGCCAGCAGGGGGGACAGCCCTGAAGCTTTCTTT,CASRGDSPEAFF
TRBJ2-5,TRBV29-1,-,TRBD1,TGCAGCGTTGTCCCGCAGGGGGCTCAGGAGACCCAGTACTTC,CSVVPQGAQETQYF
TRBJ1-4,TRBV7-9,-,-,TGTGCCAGCAGGTCGGGGGCTGGAAATGAAAAACTGTTTTTT,CASRSGAGNEKLFF
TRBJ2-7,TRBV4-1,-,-,TGCGCCAGCAGCCAAGAAAGTGGCAGCTACCTCTACGAGCAGTACTTC,CASSQESGSYLYEQYF
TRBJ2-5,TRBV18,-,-,TGTGCCAGCTCACCAAATAAGCAAGAGACCCAGTACTTC,CASSPNKQETQYF
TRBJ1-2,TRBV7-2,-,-,TGTGCCAGCAGCTTAGCGGGGGGTATATCTTATGGCTACACCTTC,CASSLAGGISYGYTF
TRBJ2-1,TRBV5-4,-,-,TGTGCCAGCAGCTTGGGAGGGCAGGGGTTTTCGAATGAGCAGTTCTTC,CASSLGGQGFSNEQFF
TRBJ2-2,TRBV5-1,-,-,TGCGCCAGCAGCTTAGGGACACAGAACACCGGGGAGCTGTTTTTT,CASSLGTQNTGELFF
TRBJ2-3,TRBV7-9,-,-,TGTGCCAGCAGCTCGGACAGAAGTAGCACAGATACGCAGTATTTT,CASSSDRSSTDTQYF
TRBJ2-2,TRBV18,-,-,TGTGCCAGCTCACCGGGGACCCTGAACACCGGGGAGCTGTTTTTT,CASSPGTLNTGELFF
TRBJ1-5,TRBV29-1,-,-,TGCAGCGTACTGCAGGGTGGGGGTCAGCCCCAGCATTTT,CSVLQGGGQPQHF
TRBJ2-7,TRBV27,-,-,TGTGCCAGCTGGGATTCCTACGAGCAGTACTTC,CASWDSYEQYF
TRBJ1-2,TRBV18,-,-,TGTGCCAGCTCACCGCTACCGACAGAGCGTAACTATGGCTACACCTTC,CASSPLPTERNYGYTF
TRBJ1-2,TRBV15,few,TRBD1,TGTGCCACCAGCAGAGATGAGGGGGCGATATATGGCTACACCTTC,CATSRDEGAIYGYTF
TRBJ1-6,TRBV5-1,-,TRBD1,TGCGCCAGCAGCTTCGAGGGGGCAGGGTCACCCCTCCACTTT,CASSFEGAGSPLHF
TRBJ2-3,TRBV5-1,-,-,TGCGCCAGCAGCTTAGCCAGAGACAGGTATTTT,CASSLARDRYF
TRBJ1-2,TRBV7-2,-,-,TGTGCCAGCACCAATCAGAGAAGGGGGGATGGCTACACCTTC,CASTNQRRGDGYTF
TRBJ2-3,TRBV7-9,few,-,TGTGCCAGCAGCTTAGGGCAGTCTATGACAGATACGCAGTATTTT,CASSLGQSMTDTQYF
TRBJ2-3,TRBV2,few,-,TGTGCCAGCAGTGGGTTCGGCTCCACAGATACGCAGTATTTT,CASSGFGSTDTQYF
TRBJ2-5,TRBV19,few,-,TGTGCCAGTAGTACGCGGGACTTAGAAGAGACCCAGTACTTC,CASSTRDLEETQYF
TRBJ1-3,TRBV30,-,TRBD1,TGTGCCTGGAGGGGACAGGCTGGAAACACCATATATTTT,CAWRGQAGNTIYF
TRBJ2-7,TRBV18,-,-,TGTGCCAGCTCACCACCGGGGGCCCCCTCCTACGAGCAGTACTTC,CASSPPGAPSYEQYF
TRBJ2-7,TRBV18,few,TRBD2,TGTGCCAGCTTATCTAGCGGGGGGCTGTCCTACGAGCAGTACTTC,CASLSSGGLSYEQYF
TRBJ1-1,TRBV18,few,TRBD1,TGTGCCAGCTCCCCGGGACAGGGGGCTACTGAAGCTTTCTTT,CASSPGQGATEAFF
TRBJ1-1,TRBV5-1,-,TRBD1,TGCGCCAGCAGCGGGGGACAGGGTACTCCTGAAGCTTTCTTT,CASSGGQGTPEAFF
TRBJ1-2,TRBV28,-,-,TGTGCCAGCAGTTCTCTGCTGAGCTACACCTTC,CASSSLLSYTF
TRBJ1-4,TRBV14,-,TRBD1,TGTGCCAGCAGCCTAAGCGGAGACAGGGGCCTACTCGCAACTAATGAAAAACTGTTTTTT,CASSLSGDRGLLATNEKLFF
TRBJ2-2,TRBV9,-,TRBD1,TGTGCCAGCAGCGCTGGTAGGGGGCCCGGGGAGCTGTTTTTT,CASSAGRGPGELFF
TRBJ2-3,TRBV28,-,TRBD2,TGTGCCAGCAGTTCGGGAGGGACACGACGGGATACGCAGTATTTT,CASSSGGTRRDTQYF
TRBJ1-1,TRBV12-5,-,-,TGTGCTAGTGGACTCCGAACAGGGACTGAAGCTTTCTTT,CASGLRTGTEAFF
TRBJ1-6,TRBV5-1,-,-,TGCGCCAGCAGCTTGGCGGGGTTAGATTCACCCCTCCACTTT,CASSLAGLDSPLHF
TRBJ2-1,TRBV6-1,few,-,TGTGCCAGCAGTGAAAGATACCGGCCTTCCTCTCTCTTC,CASSERYRPSSLF
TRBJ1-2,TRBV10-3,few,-,TGTGCCATCAGTGAGTCAAACTATGGCTACACCTTC,CAISESNYGYTF
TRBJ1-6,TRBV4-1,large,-,TGCGCCAGCAGCCCTTTTGGGGGGGATTCACCCCTCCACTTT,CASSPFGGDSPLHF